This section outlines one TCR beta chain sequence together with its context. Authors' analysis steps: Amplification with reference gene primers provided the estimates of nucleated cell counts. Sequencing was performed with immunoSEQ multiplex PCR; in TCRdb, only in-frame clones are kept and a portion is missing. The V and J calls and clone size are taken from that table; D and trimming were inferred from the DNA. The repertoire holds approximately 260,000 clones, with approximately 79% as singletons. This sample stems from a study of blood T cell repertoires in COVID-19. This CDR3 spans 11 amino acids. Trimming stripped 7 bases from V and 8 bases from J, with 11 bases between.

Material for sequencing was peripheral blood. The clonotype comes from a woman aged 40 to 49 with active or convalescent COVID-19. The chain recombines TRBV12-3 or TRBV12-4 with TRBJ1-2, with D unresolved. The CDR3, as DNA: TGTGCCAGCACCCTAGGAGAAGGCTACACCTTC. This gives the protein CASTLGEGYTF.